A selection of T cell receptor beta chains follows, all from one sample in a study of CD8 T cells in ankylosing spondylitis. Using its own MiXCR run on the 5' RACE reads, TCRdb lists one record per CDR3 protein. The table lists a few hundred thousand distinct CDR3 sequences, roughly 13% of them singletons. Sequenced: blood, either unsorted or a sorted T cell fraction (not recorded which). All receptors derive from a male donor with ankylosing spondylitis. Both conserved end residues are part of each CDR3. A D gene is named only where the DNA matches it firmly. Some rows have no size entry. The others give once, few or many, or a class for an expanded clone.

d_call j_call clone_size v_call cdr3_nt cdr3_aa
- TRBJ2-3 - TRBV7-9 TGTGTCAGCAGCTTAAGCAGGAACGGGGTAGATACGCAGTATTTT CVSSLSRNGVDTQYF
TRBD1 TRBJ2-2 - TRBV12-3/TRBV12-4 TGTGCCAGCAGGGGGACAGGGGAGGTGCGGGAGCTGTTTTTT CASRGTGEVRELFF
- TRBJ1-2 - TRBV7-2 TGTGCCAGCAGCTTAGCGCCGGGAGTAAACTATGGCTACACCTTC CASSLAPGVNYGYTF
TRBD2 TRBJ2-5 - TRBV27 TGTGCCAGCAGTTTATCGGGACGCGGGAGTCTCCGGGGAGAGACCCAGTACTTC CASSLSGRGSLRGETQYF
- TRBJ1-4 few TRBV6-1 TGTGCCAGCAGTCGGTACAGCCGTTGGGAAAAACTGTTTTTT CASSRYSRWEKLFF
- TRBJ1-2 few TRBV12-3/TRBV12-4 TGTGCCAGCAGTTCGGGACTGATCTATGGCTACACCTTC CASSSGLIYGYTF
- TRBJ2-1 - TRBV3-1 TGTGCCAGCGGTACAGCCTCCTACAATGAGCAGTTCTTC CASGTASYNEQFF
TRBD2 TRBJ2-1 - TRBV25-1 TGTGCCAGCAGTGAATTCGGGAGTAGCGGGGCTAGCTCCTACAATGAGCAGTTCTTC CASSEFGSSGASSYNEQFF
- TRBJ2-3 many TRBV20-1 TGCAGTGCTAGGGTATCCACAGATACGCAGTATTTT CSARVSTDTQYF
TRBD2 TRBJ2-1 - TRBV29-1 TGCATCTTGGGCGGGAGGAGGTACAATGAGCAGTTCTTC CILGGRRYNEQFF
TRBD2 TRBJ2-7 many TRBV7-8 TGTGCCAGCAGCTATTATAGCGGGAGGGCCTCCGAGCAGTACTTC CASSYYSGRASEQYF
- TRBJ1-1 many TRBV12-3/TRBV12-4 TGTGCCAGCAGTTTTGATGTTCGTACCACTGAAGCTTTCTTT CASSFDVRTTEAFF
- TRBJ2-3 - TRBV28 TGTGCCAGCAGTCCCCAATGGGGGCTCCATACGCAGTATTTT CASSPQWGLHTQYF
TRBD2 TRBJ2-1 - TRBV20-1 TGCAGTGCTAGATGGCCGCTAGCGGGAGCGCAGTTCTTC CSARWPLAGAQFF
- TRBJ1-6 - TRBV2 TGTGCCAGCATAAGAGACATCCTTTCACCCCTCCACTTT CASIRDILSPLHF
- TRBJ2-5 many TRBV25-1 TGTGCCAGCAGTGAAGCAGGTACCCCAGAGACCCAGTACTTC CASSEAGTPETQYF
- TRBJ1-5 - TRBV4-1 TGCGCCAGCAGCCAAGGCATGTGGGGTAGCAATCAGCCCCAGCATTTT CASSQGMWGSNQPQHF
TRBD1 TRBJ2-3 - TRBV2 TGTGCCAGCAGTGAGCAGGGGGCATTTGCAGATACGCAGTATTTT CASSEQGAFADTQYF
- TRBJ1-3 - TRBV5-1 TGCGCCAGCAGCCCGGGGTTCGAGGGAAGGTCTGGAAACACCATATATTTT CASSPGFEGRSGNTIYF
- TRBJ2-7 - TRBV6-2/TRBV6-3 TGTGCCAGCACCGACAGTTATATCGAGCAGTACTTC CASTDSYIEQYF
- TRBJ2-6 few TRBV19 TGTGCCAGTAGCGCGGAACCTGGGGCCAACGTCCTGACTTTC CASSAEPGANVLTF
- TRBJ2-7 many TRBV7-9 TGTGCCAGCAGCACTAGGAACGAGCAGTACTTC CASSTRNEQYF
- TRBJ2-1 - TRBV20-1 TGCAGTGCCCTATCTTCGGCGGAGGTCTACAATGAGCAGTTCTTC CSALSSAEVYNEQFF
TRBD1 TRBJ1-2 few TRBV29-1 TGCAGCGTTTGGGGGGACAGGGGGGCGTCCGGCTACACCTTC CSVWGDRGASGYTF
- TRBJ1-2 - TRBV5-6 TGTGCCAGCAGCTTGGGAGGGGATGCCTATGGCTACACCTTC CASSLGGDAYGYTF
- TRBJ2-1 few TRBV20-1 TGCAGTGCTACTGGGTATGAGCAGTTCTTC CSATGYEQFF
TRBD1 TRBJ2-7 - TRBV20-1 TGCAGTGCCCATACAGGGGGCAGCTACGAGCAGTACTTC CSAHTGGSYEQYF
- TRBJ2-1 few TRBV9 TGTGCCAGCAGCTCCACGCTGGGTGAGCAGTTCTTC CASSSTLGEQFF
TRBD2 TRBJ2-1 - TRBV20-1 TGCAGTGCTGACACGGGCGGGAGTAGGAATGAGCAGTTCTTC CSADTGGSRNEQFF
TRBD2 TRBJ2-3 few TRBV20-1 TGCTGTGCTAGCCGGACTAGCGGATTATACACAGATACGCAGTATTTT CCASRTSGLYTDTQYF
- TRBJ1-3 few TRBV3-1 TGTGCCAGCAGCCAAGATAACGGGGCCTCTGGAAACACCATATATTTT CASSQDNGASGNTIYF
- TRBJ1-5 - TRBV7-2 TGTGCCAGCAGCTTATCCCAGACCAATCAGCCCCAGCATTTT CASSLSQTNQPQHF
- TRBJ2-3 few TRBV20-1 TGCAGTGCTAGAGATCAGGTGGCGGCAGATACGCAGTATTTT CSARDQVAADTQYF
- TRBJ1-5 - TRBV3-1 TGTGCCAGCAGCCTCGGAGAGAGCCAGCCCCAGCATTTT CASSLGESQPQHF
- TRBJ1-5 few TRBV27 TGTGCCAGCAGTCTAACAGGGACCCATCATCCCCAGCATTTT CASSLTGTHHPQHF
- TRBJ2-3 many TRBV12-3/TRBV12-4 TGTGCCAGCAGTTTGCAGGGGACAGATACGCAGTATTTT CASSLQGTDTQYF
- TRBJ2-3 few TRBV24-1 TGTGCCACCAGTGATTTGGAGCGGGGCACAGATACGCAGTATTTT CATSDLERGTDTQYF
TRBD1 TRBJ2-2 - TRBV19 TGTGCCAGTAGTAGCTGGGACAGGGGGCGCGGGGAGCTGTTTTTT CASSSWDRGRGELFF
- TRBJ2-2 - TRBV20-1 TGCAGTGCTAGAGGACTGGATAACACCGGGGAGCTGTTTTTT CSARGLDNTGELFF
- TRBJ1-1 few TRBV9 TGTGCCAGCAGCCCGGGTATGACGAACACTGAAGCTTTCTTT CASSPGMTNTEAFF
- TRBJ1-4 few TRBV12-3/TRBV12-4 TGTGCCAGCAGTTTGGGGGGGCTGAGGGAAAAACTGTTTTTT CASSLGGLREKLFF
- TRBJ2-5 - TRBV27 TGTGCCAGCAGTTCGGGGGTACTCCAAGAGACCCAGTACTTC CASSSGVLQETQYF
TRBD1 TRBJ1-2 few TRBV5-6 TGTGCCAGCAGCCCACAGGGGCGAGGCTACACCTTC CASSPQGRGYTF
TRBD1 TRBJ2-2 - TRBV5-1 TGCGCCAGCAGCCCGGGACAGCCCGCCGGGGAGCTGTTTTTT CASSPGQPAGELFF
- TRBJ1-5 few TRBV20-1 TGCAGTGCAGTGGGCACTAATCAGCCCCAGCATTTT CSAVGTNQPQHF
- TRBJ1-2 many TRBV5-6 TGTGCCAGCAGCTTGATACAGGGCCTCTATGGCTACACCTTC CASSLIQGLYGYTF
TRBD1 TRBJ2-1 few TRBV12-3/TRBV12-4 TGTGCCAGCAGTTCTGGGACAGGGGGCGGTTACAATGAGCAGTTCTTC CASSSGTGGGYNEQFF
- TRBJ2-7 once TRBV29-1 TGCAGCGTTGGAATGACCTACGAGCAGTACTTC CSVGMTYEQYF
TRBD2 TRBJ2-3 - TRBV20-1 TGCAGTGCTGCCGCCGGGACTAGCGGGAGAGAGACAGATACGCAGTATTTT CSAAAGTSGRETDTQYF
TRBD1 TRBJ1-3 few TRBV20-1 TGCAGTGCAACTGGGACAGTAGGGGATGGAAACACCATATATTTT CSATGTVGDGNTIYF
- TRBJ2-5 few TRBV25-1 TGTGCCAGCGGGGTAAAAGTGGGAGTTGAGACCCAGTACTTC CASGVKVGVETQYF
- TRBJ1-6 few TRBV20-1 TGCAGTGCTAGAGGGGAGGGGGTCGTAGATTCACCCCTCCACTTT CSARGEGVVDSPLHF
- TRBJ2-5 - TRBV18 TGTGCCAGCTCACCGGCGTCCGGCTTATGGGAGACCCAGTACTTC CASSPASGLWETQYF